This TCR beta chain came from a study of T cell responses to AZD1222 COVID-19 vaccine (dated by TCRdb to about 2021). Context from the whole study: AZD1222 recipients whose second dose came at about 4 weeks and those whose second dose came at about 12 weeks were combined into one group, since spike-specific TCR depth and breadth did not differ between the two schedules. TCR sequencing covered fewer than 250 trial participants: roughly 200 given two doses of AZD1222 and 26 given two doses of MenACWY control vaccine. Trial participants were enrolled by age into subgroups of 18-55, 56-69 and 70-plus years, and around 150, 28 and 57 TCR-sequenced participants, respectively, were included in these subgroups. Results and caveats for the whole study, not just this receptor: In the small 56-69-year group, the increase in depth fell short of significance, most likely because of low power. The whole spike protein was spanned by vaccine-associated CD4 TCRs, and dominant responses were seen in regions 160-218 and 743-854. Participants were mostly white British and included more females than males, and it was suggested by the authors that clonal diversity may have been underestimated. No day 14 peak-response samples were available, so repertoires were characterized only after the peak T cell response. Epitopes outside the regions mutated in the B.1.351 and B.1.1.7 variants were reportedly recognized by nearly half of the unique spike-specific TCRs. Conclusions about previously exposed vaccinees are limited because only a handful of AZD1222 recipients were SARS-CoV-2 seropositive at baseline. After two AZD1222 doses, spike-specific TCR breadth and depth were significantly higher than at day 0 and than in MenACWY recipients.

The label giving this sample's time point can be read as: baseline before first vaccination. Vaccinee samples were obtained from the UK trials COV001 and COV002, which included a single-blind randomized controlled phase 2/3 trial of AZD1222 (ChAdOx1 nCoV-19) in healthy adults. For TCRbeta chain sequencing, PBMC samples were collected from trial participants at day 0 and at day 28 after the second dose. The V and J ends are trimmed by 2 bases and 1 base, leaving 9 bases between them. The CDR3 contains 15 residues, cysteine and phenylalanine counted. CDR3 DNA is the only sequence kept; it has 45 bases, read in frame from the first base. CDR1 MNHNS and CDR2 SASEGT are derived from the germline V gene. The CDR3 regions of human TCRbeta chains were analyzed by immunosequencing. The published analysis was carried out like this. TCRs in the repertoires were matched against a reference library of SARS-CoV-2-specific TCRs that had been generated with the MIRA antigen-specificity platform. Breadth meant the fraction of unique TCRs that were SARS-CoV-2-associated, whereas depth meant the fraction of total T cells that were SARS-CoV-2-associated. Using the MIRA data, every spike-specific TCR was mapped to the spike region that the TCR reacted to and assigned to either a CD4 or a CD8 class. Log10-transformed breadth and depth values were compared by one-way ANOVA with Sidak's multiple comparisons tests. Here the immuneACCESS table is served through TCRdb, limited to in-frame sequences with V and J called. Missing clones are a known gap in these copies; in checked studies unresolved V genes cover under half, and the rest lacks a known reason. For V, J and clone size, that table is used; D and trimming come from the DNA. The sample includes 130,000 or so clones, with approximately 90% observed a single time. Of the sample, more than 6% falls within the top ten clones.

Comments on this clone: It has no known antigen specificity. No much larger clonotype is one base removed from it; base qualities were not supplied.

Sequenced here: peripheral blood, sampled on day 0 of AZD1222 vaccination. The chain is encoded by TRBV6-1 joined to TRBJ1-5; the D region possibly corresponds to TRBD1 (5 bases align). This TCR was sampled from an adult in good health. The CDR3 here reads CASSERDGSNQPQHF. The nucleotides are TGTGCCAGCAGTGAAAGGGACGGAAGCAATCAGCCCCAGCATTTT.